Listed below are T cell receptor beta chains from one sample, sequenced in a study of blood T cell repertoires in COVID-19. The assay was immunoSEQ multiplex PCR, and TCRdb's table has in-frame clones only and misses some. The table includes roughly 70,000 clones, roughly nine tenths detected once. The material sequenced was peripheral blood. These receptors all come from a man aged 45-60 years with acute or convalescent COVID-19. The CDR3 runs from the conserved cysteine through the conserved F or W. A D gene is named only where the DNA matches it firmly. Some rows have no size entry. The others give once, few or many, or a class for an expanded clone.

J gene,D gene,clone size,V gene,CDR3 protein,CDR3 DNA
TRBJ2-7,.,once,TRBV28,CASSLSFEQYF,TGTGCCAGCAGTCTTAGTTTCGAGCAGTACTTC
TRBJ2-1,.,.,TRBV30,CAWSEPGHRFDEQFF,TGTGCCTGGAGTGAGCCGGGACACCGATTTGATGAGCAGTTCTTC
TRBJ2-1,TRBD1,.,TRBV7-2,CASSSLDRAHEQFF,TGTGCCAGCAGCTCCCTGGACAGGGCCCATGAGCAGTTCTTC
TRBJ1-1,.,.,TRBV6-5,CASSYSGGVLIAEAFF,TGTGCCAGCAGTTACTCCGGCGGGGTACTGATAGCTGAAGCTTTCTTT
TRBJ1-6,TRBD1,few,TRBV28,CASSSLTGTRSPLHF,TGTGCCAGCAGTTCCTTGACAGGGACCAGGTCACCCCTCCACTTT
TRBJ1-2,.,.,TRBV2,CASTQGMGGYTF,TGTGCCAGCACCCAGGGAATGGGCGGCTACACCTTC
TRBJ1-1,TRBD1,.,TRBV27,CASSFSTTGVNTEAFF,TGTGCCAGCAGTTTCTCAACTACAGGGGTGAACACTGAAGCTTTCTTT
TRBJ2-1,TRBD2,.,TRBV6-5,CASVAGGNRYNEQFF,TGTGCCAGCGTAGCGGGGGGAAATCGCTACAATGAGCAGTTCTTC
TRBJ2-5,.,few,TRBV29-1,CSVAEGVETQYF,TGCAGCGTTGCCGAGGGAGTCGAGACCCAGTACTTC
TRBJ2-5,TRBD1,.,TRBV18,CASSRQGVSRQETQYF,TGTGCCAGCTCTCGACAGGGGGTATCGCGGCAAGAGACCCAGTACTTC